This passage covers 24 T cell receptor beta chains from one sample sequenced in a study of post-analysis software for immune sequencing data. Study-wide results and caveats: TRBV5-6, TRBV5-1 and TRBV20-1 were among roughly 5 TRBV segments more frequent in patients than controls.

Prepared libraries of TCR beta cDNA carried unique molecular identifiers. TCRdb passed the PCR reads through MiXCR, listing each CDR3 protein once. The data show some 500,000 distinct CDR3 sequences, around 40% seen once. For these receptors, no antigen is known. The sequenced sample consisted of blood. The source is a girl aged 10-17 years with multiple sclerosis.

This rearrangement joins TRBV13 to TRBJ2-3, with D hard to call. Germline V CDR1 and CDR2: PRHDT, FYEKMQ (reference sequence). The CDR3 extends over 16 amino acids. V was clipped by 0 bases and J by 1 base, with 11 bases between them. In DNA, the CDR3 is TGTGCCAGCAGCTTAGGCGGTAATGAGGGCACAGATACGCAGTATTTT. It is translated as CASSLGGNEGTDTQYF.

The CDR3 DNA is TGCAGTGCTAGAGGGACAGGGGGCAGCGCAGATACGCAGTATTTT. The encoded protein is CSARGTGGSADTQYF. V gene TRBV20-1 combines with J gene TRBJ2-3, with 11 nucleotides matching TRBD1. V lost 1 base, J lost 4 bases, and 4 bases stayed unmatched. The CDR3 contains 15 residues. CDR1 DFQATT and CDR2 SNEGSKA come from the germline V gene (reference sequence).

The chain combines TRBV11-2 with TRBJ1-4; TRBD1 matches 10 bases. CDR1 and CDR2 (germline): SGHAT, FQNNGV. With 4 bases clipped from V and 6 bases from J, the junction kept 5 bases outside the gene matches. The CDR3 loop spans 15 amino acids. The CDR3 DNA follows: TGTGCCAGCAGCTCTGTTGGGACAGGGGATGAAAAACTGTTTTTT. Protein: CASSSVGTGDEKLFF.

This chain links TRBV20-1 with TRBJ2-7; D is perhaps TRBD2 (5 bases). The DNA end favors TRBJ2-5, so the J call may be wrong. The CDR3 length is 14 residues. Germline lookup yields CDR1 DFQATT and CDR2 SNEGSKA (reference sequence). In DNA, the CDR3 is TGCAGTGCTAGAGTCGCCCGGGGTCCTGAGACCCAGTACTTC. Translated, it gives CSARVARGPETQYF.

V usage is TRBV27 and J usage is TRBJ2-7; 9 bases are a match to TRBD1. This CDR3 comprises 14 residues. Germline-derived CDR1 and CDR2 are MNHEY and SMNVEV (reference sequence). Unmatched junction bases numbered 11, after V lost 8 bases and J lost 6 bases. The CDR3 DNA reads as TGTGCCAGCGGTCCATCCGGGACAGGGAGCGAGCAGTACTTC. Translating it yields CASGPSGTGSEQYF.

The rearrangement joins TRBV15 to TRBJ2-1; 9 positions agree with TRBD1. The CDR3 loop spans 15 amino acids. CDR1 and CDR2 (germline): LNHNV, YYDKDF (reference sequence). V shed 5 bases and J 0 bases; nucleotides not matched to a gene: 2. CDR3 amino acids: CATSEGQGSYNEQFF. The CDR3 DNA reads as TGTGCCACCAGCGAGGGACAGGGCTCCTACAATGAGCAGTTCTTC.

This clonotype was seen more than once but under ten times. Written as DNA, the CDR3 is TGCGCCAGCAGCGTTATAGTTTGGGAGATGGGGCACAATGAGCAGTTCTTC. Residues: CASSVIVWEMGHNEQFF. The rearrangement joins TRBV4-1 to TRBJ2-1; D is perhaps TRBD1 or TRBD2 (5 bases each). With 5 bases removed from V and 5 bases from J, the gap between germline ends came to 22 bases. Germline assignment: CDR1 MGHRA and CDR2 YSYEKL. The CDR3 covers 17 residues.

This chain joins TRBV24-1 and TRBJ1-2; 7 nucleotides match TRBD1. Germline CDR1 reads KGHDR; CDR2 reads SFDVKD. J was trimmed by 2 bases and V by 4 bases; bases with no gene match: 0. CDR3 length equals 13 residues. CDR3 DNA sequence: TGTGCCACCAGTGAACAGGGGAACTATGGCTACACCTTC. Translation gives CATSEQGNYGYTF.

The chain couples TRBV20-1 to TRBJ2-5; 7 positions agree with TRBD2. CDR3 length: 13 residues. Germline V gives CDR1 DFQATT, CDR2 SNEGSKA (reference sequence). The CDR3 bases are TGCAGCCTTATGGCGGGAGATCAAGAGACCCAGTACTTC. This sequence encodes CSLMAGDQETQYF.

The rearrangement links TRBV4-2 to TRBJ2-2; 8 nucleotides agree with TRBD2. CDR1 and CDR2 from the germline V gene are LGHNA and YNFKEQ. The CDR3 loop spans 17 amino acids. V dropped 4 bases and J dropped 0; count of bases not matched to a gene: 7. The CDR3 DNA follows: TGTGCCAGCAGCCGTTGGAGCGGGAGTTCGAACACCGGGGAGCTGTTTTTT. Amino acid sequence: CASSRWSGSSNTGELFF.

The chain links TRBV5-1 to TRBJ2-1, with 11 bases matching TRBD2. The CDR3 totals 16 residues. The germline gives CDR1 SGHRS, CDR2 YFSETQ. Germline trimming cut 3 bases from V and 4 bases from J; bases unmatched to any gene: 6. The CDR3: CASSSRLAGSYNEQFF. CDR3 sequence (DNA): TGCGCCAGCAGCTCCAGACTAGCGGGGAGTTACAATGAGCAGTTCTTC.

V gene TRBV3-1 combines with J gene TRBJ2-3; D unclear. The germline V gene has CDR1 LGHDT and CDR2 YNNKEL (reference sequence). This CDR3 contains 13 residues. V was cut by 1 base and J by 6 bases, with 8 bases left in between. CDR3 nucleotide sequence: TGTGCCAGCAGCCAAGTAAGAAGCGATACGCAGTATTTT. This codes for CASSQVRSDTQYF.

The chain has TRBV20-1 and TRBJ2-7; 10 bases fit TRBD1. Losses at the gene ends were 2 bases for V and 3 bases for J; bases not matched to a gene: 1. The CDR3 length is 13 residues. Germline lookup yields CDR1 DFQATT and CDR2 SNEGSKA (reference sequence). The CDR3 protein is CSARRTGGYEQYF. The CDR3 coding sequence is TGCAGTGCTAGAAGGACAGGGGGCTACGAGCAGTACTTC.

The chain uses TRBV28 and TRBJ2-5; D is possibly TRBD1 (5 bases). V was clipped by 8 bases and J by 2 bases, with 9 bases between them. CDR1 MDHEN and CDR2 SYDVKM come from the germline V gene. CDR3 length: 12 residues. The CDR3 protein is CASLDRQETQYF. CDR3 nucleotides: TGTGCCAGCCTTGACAGACAAGAGACCCAGTACTTC.

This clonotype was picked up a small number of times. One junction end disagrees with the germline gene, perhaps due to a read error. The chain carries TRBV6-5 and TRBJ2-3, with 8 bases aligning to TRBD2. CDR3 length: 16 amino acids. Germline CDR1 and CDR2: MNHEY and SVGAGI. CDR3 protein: CASNYVVAGRTDTQYF. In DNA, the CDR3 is TGTGCCAGCAATTACGTGGTAGCGGGGAGGACAGATACGCAGTATTTT.

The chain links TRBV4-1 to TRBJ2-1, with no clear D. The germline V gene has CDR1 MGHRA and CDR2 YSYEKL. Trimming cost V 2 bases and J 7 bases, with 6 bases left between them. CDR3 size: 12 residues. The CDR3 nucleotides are TGCGCCAGCAGCCAAACGAGTAATGAGCAGTTCTTC. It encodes CASSQTSNEQFF.

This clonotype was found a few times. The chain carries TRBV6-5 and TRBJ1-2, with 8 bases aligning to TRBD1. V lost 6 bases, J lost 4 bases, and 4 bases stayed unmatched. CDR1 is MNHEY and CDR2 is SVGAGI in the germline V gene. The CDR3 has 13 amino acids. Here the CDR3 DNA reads TGTGCCAGCAGCTCGGACAGGGCCTATGGCTACACCTTC. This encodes CASSSDRAYGYTF.

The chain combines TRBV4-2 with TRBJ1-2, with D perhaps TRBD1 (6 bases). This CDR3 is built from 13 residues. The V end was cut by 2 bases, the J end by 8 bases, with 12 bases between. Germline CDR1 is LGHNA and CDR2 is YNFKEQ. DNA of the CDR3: TGTGCCAGCAGCCAAACAGGGTTACCGGGCTACACCTTC. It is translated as CASSQTGLPGYTF.

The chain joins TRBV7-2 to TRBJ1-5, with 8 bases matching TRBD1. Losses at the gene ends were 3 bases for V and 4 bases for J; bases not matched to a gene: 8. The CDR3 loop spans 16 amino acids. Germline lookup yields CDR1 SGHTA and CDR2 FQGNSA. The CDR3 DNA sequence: TGTGCCAGCAGCTTTCAGGGGGCACTAGCAAATCAGCCCCAGCATTTT. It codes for CASSFQGALANQPQHF.

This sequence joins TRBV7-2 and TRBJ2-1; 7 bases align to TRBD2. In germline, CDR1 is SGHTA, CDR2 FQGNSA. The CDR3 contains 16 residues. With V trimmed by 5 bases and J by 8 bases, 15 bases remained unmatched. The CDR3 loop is CASSLNSGTIDHEQFF. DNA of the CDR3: TGTGCCAGCAGCCTAAATTCGGGGACTATCGACCATGAGCAGTTCTTC. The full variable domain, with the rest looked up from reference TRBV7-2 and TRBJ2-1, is GAGVSQSPSNKVTEKGKDVELRCDPISGHTALYWYRQSLGQGLEFLIYFQGNSAPDKSGLPSDRFSAERTGGSVSTLTIQRTQQEDSAVYLCASSLNSGTIDHEQFFGPGTRLTVL.

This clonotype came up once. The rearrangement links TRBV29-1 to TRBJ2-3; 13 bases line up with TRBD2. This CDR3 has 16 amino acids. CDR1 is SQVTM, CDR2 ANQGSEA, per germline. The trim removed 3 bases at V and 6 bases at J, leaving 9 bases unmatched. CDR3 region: CSVDIWTSGSSDTQYF. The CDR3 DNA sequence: TGCAGCGTTGATATCTGGACTAGCGGGAGTTCCGATACGCAGTATTTT.

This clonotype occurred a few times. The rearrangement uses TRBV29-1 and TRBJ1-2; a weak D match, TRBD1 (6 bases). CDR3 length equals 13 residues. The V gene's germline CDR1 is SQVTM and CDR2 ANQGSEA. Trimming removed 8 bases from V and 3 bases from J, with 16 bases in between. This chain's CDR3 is CSTSLGGDYGYTF. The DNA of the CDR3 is TGCAGCACGTCTCTGGGGGGCGACTATGGCTACACCTTC.

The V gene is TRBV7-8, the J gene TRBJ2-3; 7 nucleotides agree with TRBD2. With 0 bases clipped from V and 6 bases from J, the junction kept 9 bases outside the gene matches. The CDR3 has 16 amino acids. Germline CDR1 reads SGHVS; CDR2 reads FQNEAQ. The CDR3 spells CASSLAASGAVDTQYF. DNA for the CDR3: TGTGCCAGCAGCTTAGCGGCTAGCGGTGCGGTGGATACGCAGTATTTT.

The CDR3 sequence is CASSQPWGGGRGNEQFF. The CDR3 nucleotides read TGTGCCAGCAGCCAACCCTGGGGTGGCGGGAGAGGCAATGAGCAGTTCTTC. This chain joins TRBV3-1 and TRBJ2-1; 7 bases are shared with TRBD2. The CDR3 spans 17 residues. CDR1 is LGHDT and CDR2 is YNNKEL in the germline V gene (reference sequence). The junction had 13 bases not matched to a gene; V was cut back by 2 bases and J by 6 bases.